The rows below give T cell receptor beta chains drawn from one sample of a study of long-term antiretroviral therapy in people with HIV. Measured with immunoSEQ multiplex PCR; TCRdb has only the in-frame clones, and not every one. Found here are roughly 17,000 clones, around four fifths of them singletons; the top ten hold over 20%. Sequencing was performed on unsorted PBMCs, taken 2.1 years after starting antiretroviral therapy. These receptor sequences come from a man aged 35-49 years with HIV. Each CDR3 is given with its conserved first and last residue. The order of the fields is J gene, D gene, clone size, V gene, CDR3 protein, CDR3 DNA. The D gene is left open where the match is weak. Only part of the rows carry a size: once, few, many, or a class if the clone is expanded.

TRBJ1-1,TRBD1,NA,TRBV6-1,CASSEGEDESMDRWNTEAFF,TGTGCCAGCAGTGAAGGAGAGGATGAGTCAATGGACAGGTGGAACACTGAAGCTTTCTTT
TRBJ1-5,TRBD1,NA,TRBV6-5,CASRTGGFNQPQHF,TGTGCCAGCCGGACAGGGGGCTTCAATCAGCCCCAGCATTTT
TRBJ1-3,NA,NA,TRBV7-8,CASSSRDSGNTIYF,TGTGCCAGCAGCTCCAGGGACTCTGGAAACACCATATATTTT
TRBJ2-5,TRBD2,NA,TRBV5-1,CASSVAGGKQETQYF,TGCGCCTCATCGGTAGCGGGGGGGAAGCAAGAGACCCAGTACTTC
TRBJ1-2,NA,NA,TRBV5-6,CASSLFGQLYGYTF,TGTGCCAGCAGCCTATTCGGACAGCTTTATGGCTACACCTTC
TRBJ2-5,TRBD2,NA,TRBV14,CASSSWGAGDQETQYF,TGTGCCAGCAGTTCATGGGGAGCGGGGGACCAAGAGACCCAGTACTTC
TRBJ2-2,NA,NA,TRBV5-4,CASSKDTLLTGELFF,TGTGCCAGCAGCAAGGACACTCTCCTAACCGGGGAGCTGTTTTTT
TRBJ1-1,NA,NA,TRBV27,CASSFQGTEAFF,TGTGCCAGCAGTTTTCAGGGCACTGAAGCTTTCTTT
TRBJ1-1,TRBD1,NA,TRBV12-5,CASGLGTGPNTEAFF,TGTGCTAGTGGTTTAGGGACAGGACCTAACACTGAAGCTTTCTTT
TRBJ1-1,TRBD1,NA,TRBV2,CASARTGAMNTEAFF,TGTGCCAGCGCTCGGACAGGGGCCATGAACACTGAAGCTTTCTTT
TRBJ1-1,NA,medium-sized,TRBV7-9,CASSTMNTEAFF,TGTGCCAGCAGTACAATGAACACTGAAGCTTTCTTT
TRBJ2-3,TRBD1,NA,TRBV7-9,CASSPHGQGRDTQYF,TGTGCCAGCAGCCCCCACGGACAGGGACGAGATACGCAGTATTTT
TRBJ2-1,TRBD1,NA,TRBV5-1,CASSPGQGAPEQFF,TGCGCCAGCAGCCCCGGACAGGGGGCCCCTGAGCAGTTCTTC
TRBJ2-7,NA,few,TRBV27,CASSLGGSYEQYF,TGTGCCAGCAGTTTAGGCGGATCCTACGAGCAGTACTTC
TRBJ2-5,NA,NA,TRBV27,CASSLYRQETQYF,TGTGCCAGCAGTTTATATCGCCAAGAGACCCAGTACTTC
TRBJ2-3,NA,NA,TRBV6-5,CASSYSGAATDTQYF,TGTGCCAGCAGTTACTCCGGGGCCGCTACAGATACGCAGTATTTT
TRBJ2-1,TRBD1,NA,TRBV19,CASIPGQDGRGEQFF,TGTGCCAGTATTCCGGGACAGGACGGCCGGGGTGAGCAGTTCTTC
TRBJ1-1,NA,NA,TRBV6-1,CASSGPSTMNTEAFF,TGTGCCAGCAGCGGACCTAGCACGATGAACACTGAAGCTTTCTTT
TRBJ1-3,NA,NA,TRBV15,CATSTDKLGNTIYF,TGTGCCACCAGCACGGACAAGCTAGGAAACACCATATATTTT
TRBJ1-2,NA,once,TRBV27,CASSTQGANYGYTF,TGTGCCAGCAGTACGCAGGGAGCTAACTATGGCTACACCTTC
TRBJ2-2,NA,NA,TRBV6-4,CASSKSQGTINTGELFF,TGTGCCAGCAGTAAGTCCCAGGGGACTATAAACACCGGGGAGCTGTTTTTT
TRBJ2-2,NA,NA,TRBV5-1,CASSPPEQTGELFF,TGCGCCAGCAGCCCCCCTGAGCAAACCGGGGAGCTGTTTTTT
TRBJ1-4,NA,NA,TRBV6-6,CASSYSAGLNEKLFF,TGTGCCAGCAGTTACTCCGCAGGTCTTAATGAAAAACTGTTTTTT
TRBJ2-3,NA,once,TRBV27,CASQRGRGRGIPSTDTQYF,TGTGCCAGCCAGAGGGGAAGAGGAAGGGGGATCCCTAGCACAGATACGCAGTATTTT
TRBJ2-7,NA,NA,TRBV7-2,CASSPLEGSHEQYF,TGTGCCAGCAGCCCTCTAGAGGGCAGCCACGAGCAGTACTTC
TRBJ2-2,NA,once,TRBV5-6,CASSLRTVNTGELFF,TGTGCCAGCAGCTTGAGGACGGTGAACACCGGGGAGCTGTTTTTT
TRBJ1-2,NA,NA,TRBV14,CASSHQSRGLYGYTF,TGTGCCAGCAGCCATCAGAGTCGGGGGCTCTATGGCTACACCTTC
TRBJ2-1,NA,NA,TRBV5-8,CASSSSGWASSYNEQFF,TGTGCCAGCAGCTCCAGCGGCTGGGCCAGCTCCTACAATGAGCAGTTCTTC
TRBJ2-5,NA,NA,TRBV19,CASSRGEETQYF,TGTGCCAGTAGTAGGGGGGAAGAGACCCAGTACTTC
TRBJ2-7,NA,NA,TRBV27,CASSLSGTPYYEQYF,TGTGCCAGCAGTTTATCCGGGACACCTTACTACGAGCAGTACTTC
TRBJ1-2,NA,few,TRBV19,CASTHGSQDWGYTF,TGTGCCAGTACACATGGGTCCCAAGATTGGGGCTACACCTTC
TRBJ2-7,TRBD2,NA,TRBV11-2,CASSPGGGPGSYEQYF,TGTGCCAGCAGCCCGGGGGGGGGCCCCGGCTCCTACGAGCAGTACTTC
TRBJ2-7,TRBD2,NA,TRBV10-2,CASSDPEGLAGGSSYEQYF,TGCGCCAGCAGTGACCCCGAGGGACTAGCGGGGGGATCCTCCTACGAGCAGTACTTC
TRBJ1-1,TRBD1,NA,TRBV7-2,CASSQRTGGTEAFF,TGTGCCAGCAGCCAACGGACAGGGGGCACTGAAGCTTTCTTT
TRBJ1-4,NA,NA,TRBV6-1,CASSELRGDEKLFF,TGTGCCAGCAGCGAGCTAAGGGGCGACGAAAAACTGTTTTTT
TRBJ2-7,TRBD1,NA,TRBV15,CATSRGTGGPYEQYF,TGTGCCACCAGCAGGGGGACAGGAGGCCCCTACGAGCAGTACTTC